This T cell receptor beta chain was documented in a study of blood T cells in healthy people across ages. Study at large: In model experiments, template switching was able to capture about one barcoded beta molecule for every two T cells that were present. Findings of the study overall: Roughly linear age-related decline in beta diversity appeared, significant by age around 38. Versus aged donors, long-lived donors had higher diversity and more naive CD4+ cells.

As for this clonotype: Its antigen is not known. Compared with germline, one end of the junction differs, possibly owing to a read error.

Primers used in a second PCR of about 7 to 12 cycles were a sample-barcoded 5' primer and a J-beta primer mix. A tag from a template-switch adaptor with 12 random nucleotides marked each cDNA molecule. MiXCR was run by TCRdb on the 5' RACE reads, yielding one entry per CDR3 protein. The sample has about 280,000 distinct CDR3 sequences, around 30% seen once; the top ten hold approximately 30%. The CDR3 runs 15 residues. Germline values: CDR1 SGHRS, CDR2 YFSETQ. The receptor was isolated from a woman between 65 and 79 years old in good health. Sample: blood. The chain has TRBV5-1 and TRBJ2-3; possible D gene TRBD2, 5 bases. The CDR3 loop reads CASSLSGASTDTQYF. The CDR3, as DNA: TGTGCCAGCAGTTTAAGCGGAGCGAGCACAGATACGCAGTATTTT.